The T cell receptor beta chain described here comes from a study of graft-versus-host responses after intestinal transplantation. Background on the study: Transplant recipients had multivisceral, liver-intestinal, or isolated intestinal grafts.

Remarks on this clone: Its specificity is not known.

Notes on the study in general: Early declines in HvG clones that occurred post-transplant were associated with peak circulating GvH clone levels. Some patients had graft-donor T cell macrochimerism. In their allografts, the ratios of graft-versus-host to host-versus-graft T cell clones were high.

Clones were sequenced by immunoSEQ multiplex PCR, and TCRdb holds only the in-frame ones, with some missing. Here the sample spans about 94,000 clones, more than 85% being singletons. V lost 2 bases and J 0 bases, leaving 17 bases between the germline ends. The CDR3 has 18 residues. Germline V gene data show CDR1 as SGHTA and CDR2 as FQGNSA. This sequence joins TRBV7-2 and TRBJ1-5; a possible D gene is TRBD1 (5 bases). The source is a human donor who received an intestinal transplant. This specimen consisted of unstimulated CD8+ T cells sorted from spleen or lymph node cells, obtained before intestinal transplant. DNA for the CDR3: TGTGCCAGCAGCTTAATTACAGGACACTCCTATAGCAATCAGCCCCAGCATTTT. Its protein product is CASSLITGHSYSNQPQHF.